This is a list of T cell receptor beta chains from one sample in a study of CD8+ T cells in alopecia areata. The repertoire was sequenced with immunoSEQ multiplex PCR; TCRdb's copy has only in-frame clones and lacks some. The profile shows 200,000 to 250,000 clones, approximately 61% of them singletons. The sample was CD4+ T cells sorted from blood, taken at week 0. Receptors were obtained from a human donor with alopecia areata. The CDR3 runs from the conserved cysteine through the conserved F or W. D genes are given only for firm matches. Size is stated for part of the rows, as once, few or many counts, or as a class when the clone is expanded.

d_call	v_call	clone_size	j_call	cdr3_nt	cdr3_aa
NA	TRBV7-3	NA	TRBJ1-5	TGTGCCAGCAGCTTAGACGGAAATCAGCCCCAGCATTTT	CASSLDGNQPQHF
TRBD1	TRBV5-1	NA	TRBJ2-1	TGCGCCAGCACCCGGGACAGCAGCTCCTACAATGAGCAGTTCTTC	CASTRDSSSYNEQFF
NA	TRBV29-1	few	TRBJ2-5	TGCAGCGTCCCTCTTGGGTCATGGGAGACCCAGTACTTC	CSVPLGSWETQYF
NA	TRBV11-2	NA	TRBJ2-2	TGTGCCAGCAGCTTGTTAGGGAAGGGCGGGGAGCTGTTTTTT	CASSLLGKGGELFF
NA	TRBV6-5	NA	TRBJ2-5	TGTGCCAGCAGTTACTCGTTTCAGCTTCAAGAGACCCAGTACTTC	CASSYSFQLQETQYF
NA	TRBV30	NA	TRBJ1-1	TGTGCCTGGAGTAGAGGGACGAACACTGAAGCTTTCTTT	CAWSRGTNTEAFF
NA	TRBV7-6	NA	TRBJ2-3	TGTGCCAGCAGCTTAGGGGCAGATACGCAGTATTTT	CASSLGADTQYF
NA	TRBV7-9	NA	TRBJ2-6	TGTGCCAGCAGCTTAGCTCGGAGCTGGGCCAACGTCCTGACTTTC	CASSLARSWANVLTF
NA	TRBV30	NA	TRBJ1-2	TGTGCCTGGAGTGACACGACTTGGGGTGGCTACACCTTC	CAWSDTTWGGYTF
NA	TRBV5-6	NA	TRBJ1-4	TGTGCCAGCAGCTTGTTCGGGAATGAAAAACTGTTTTTT	CASSLFGNEKLFF
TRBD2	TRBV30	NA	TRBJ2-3	TGTGCCTGGAGTGGGACTAGCGGGGGGCCAAGGGATACGCAGTATTTT	CAWSGTSGGPRDTQYF
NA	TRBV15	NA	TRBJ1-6	TGTGCCACCAGCAGGGGCGACACAATCCCTTCGGAATCACCCCTCCACTTT	CATSRGDTIPSESPLHF
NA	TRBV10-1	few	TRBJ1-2	TGCGCCAGCATACCTTTTAACTATGGCTACACCTTC	CASIPFNYGYTF
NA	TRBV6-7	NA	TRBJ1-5	TGTGCCAGCAGTTACACTCGGGGGGGGAATCAGCCCCAGCATTTT	CASSYTRGGNQPQHF
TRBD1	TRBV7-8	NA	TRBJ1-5	TGTGCCAGCAGCTTATTGGGACAGGGAAATCAGCCCCAGCATTTT	CASSLLGQGNQPQHF
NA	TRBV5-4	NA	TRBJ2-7	TGTGCCAGCAGCTTGGTTGACAGCTCCTACGAGCAGTACTTC	CASSLVDSSYEQYF
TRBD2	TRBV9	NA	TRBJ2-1	TGTGCCAGCAGCTGGACTAGCGGGGGCTCCTACAATGAGCAGTTCTTC	CASSWTSGGSYNEQFF
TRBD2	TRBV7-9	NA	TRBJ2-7	TGTGCCAGCAGCACAACTAGCGGGAGGGCCTGGTCCTACGAGCAGTACTTC	CASSTTSGRAWSYEQYF
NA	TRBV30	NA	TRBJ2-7	TGTGCCTGGATAGGGCTAGCGCCTACCTACGAGCAGTACTTC	CAWIGLAPTYEQYF
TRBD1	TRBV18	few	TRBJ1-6	TGTGCCAGCTCGGGACAGGGAAGTCCACCCCTCCACTTT	CASSGQGSPPLHF
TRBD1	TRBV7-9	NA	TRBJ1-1	TGTGCCAGCAGCTTAGCTTTGGCAGGGGGCATGAACACTGAAGCTTTCTTT	CASSLALAGGMNTEAFF
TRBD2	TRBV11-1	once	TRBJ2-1	TGTGCCAGCAGCTTCCTAGCGGGAGCGGTCGATGAGCAGTTCTTC	CASSFLAGAVDEQFF
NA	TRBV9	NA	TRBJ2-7	TGTGCCAGCAGCCCGAGGGGGGGCTGGGGATACGAGCAGTACTTC	CASSPRGGWGYEQYF
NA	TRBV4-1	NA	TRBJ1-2	TGCGCCAGCAGCCAAGAACCGGGACGGAATAACTATGGCTACACCTTC	CASSQEPGRNNYGYTF
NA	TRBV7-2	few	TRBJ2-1	TGTGCCAGCAGCCGTACAGGGACATTGGGCAATGAGCAGTTCTTC	CASSRTGTLGNEQFF
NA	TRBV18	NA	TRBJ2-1	TGTGCCAGCTCACCACTCGCGGACGATGAGCAGTTCTTC	CASSPLADDEQFF